This is a list of T cell receptor beta chains from one sample in a study of early T cells in non-severe SARS-CoV-2 infection. In TCRdb, the 5' RACE reads were re-called with MiXCR into one record per CDR3 protein. Of about 68,000 distinct CDR3 sequences listed, roughly 10% are singletons. Sequences were obtained from whole blood. The receptors shown here come from an adult who was a healthcare worker with PCR-confirmed SARS-CoV-2 infection or an uninfected control (not recorded which). The CDR3 runs from the conserved cysteine through the conserved F or W. The D gene is left open where the match is weak. Size is omitted from some rows. Given values are once, few, many or a class for expanded clones.

>TRBV18|TRBD1|TRBJ1-1|NA
TGTGCCAGCTCACCGGGACAGTTGGGAAACACTGAAGCTTTCTTT
CASSPGQLGNTEAFF
>TRBV5-1|NA|TRBJ2-7|many
TGCGCCAGCAGCATAAACTACGAGCAGTACTTC
CASSINYEQYF
>TRBV4-2|NA|TRBJ2-5|NA
TGTGCCAGCAGCCAAGACGAGGGACGAGGAGAGACCCAGTACTTC
CASSQDEGRGETQYF
>TRBV12-3/TRBV12-4|NA|TRBJ2-5|few
TGTGCCAGCAGTTTTTTTCCGGAGACCCAGTACTTC
CASSFFPETQYF
>TRBV11-3|TRBD2|TRBJ2-7|few
TGTGCCAGCAGCCTAGCGGGAAACTCCTACGAGCAGTACTTC
CASSLAGNSYEQYF
>TRBV28|NA|TRBJ2-5|few
TGTGCCAGCAGACGGACAGACTTCCAAGAGACCCAGCACTTC
CASRRTDFQETQHF
>TRBV2|NA|TRBJ2-2|NA
TGTGCCAGCAAGCGGGTTACCGGGGAGCTGTTTTTT
CASKRVTGELFF
>TRBV20-1|NA|TRBJ2-3|NA
TGCAGTGCTAGAGTCTCGAATACGCAGTATTTT
CSARVSNTQYF
>TRBV4-3|TRBD2|TRBJ2-1|few
TGCGCCAGCAGCCGGCTAGCGGAGAACAATGAGCAGTTCTTC
CASSRLAENNEQFF
>TRBV25-1|TRBD2|TRBJ2-7|many
TGTGCCAGCAGCTTGGGACTAGCGGCCTCCTACGAGCAGTACTTC
CASSLGLAASYEQYF
>TRBV20-1|NA|TRBJ2-7|NA
TGCAGTGCCCCTCGACAGAGCGGCGACGAGCAGTACTTC
CSAPRQSGDEQYF
>TRBV29-1|NA|TRBJ1-2|few
TGCAGCGTGACGGAGCTTTATGGCTACACCTTC
CSVTELYGYTF
>TRBV2|TRBD2|TRBJ2-3|many
TGTGCCAGCAGTGTTAGCGGGAGGACAGATACGCAGTATTTT
CASSVSGRTDTQYF
>TRBV7-9|TRBD2|TRBJ2-3|many
TGTGCCAGCAGCCCAACTAGCGGGTTGGTGGGTACGCAGTATTTT
CASSPTSGLVGTQYF
>TRBV2|NA|TRBJ2-3|NA
TGTGCCAGCAGAACAGATACGCAGTATTTT
CASRTDTQYF
>TRBV7-6|NA|TRBJ2-5|many
TGTGCCAGCAGCGAATTCGGACTGAGACAAGAGACCCAGTACTTC
CASSEFGLRQETQYF
>TRBV27|NA|TRBJ1-2|many
TGTGCCAGCAGCTACTCCGTAAAGGGGCCGTATGGCTACACCTTC
CASSYSVKGPYGYTF
>TRBV12-3/TRBV12-4|NA|TRBJ1-1|many
TGTGCCAGCAGTGCCAACTGGGGGACTGAAGCTTTCTTT
CASSANWGTEAFF
>TRBV28|TRBD2|TRBJ2-2|few
TGTGCCAGCAGCCGAGGGAGGGCGAGGCCCGGGGAGCTGTTTTTT
CASSRGRARPGELFF
>TRBV5-1|NA|TRBJ2-5|many
TGCGCCAGCAGCTTGAAGGGGTACCAAGAGACCCAGTACTTC
CASSLKGYQETQYF
>TRBV28|NA|TRBJ2-4|NA
TGTGCCAGCAGTAGGCCGGGGGCGGGAAACATTCAGTACTTC
CASSRPGAGNIQYF
>TRBV16|NA|TRBJ1-5|NA
TGTGCCAGCAGCCAATCCCTGAATCAGCCCCAGCATTTT
CASSQSLNQPQHF
>TRBV10-1|NA|TRBJ1-2|few
TGCGCCAGCAGTGTAGACCCGCGGAACTATGGCTACACCTTC
CASSVDPRNYGYTF
>TRBV6-2/TRBV6-3|NA|TRBJ2-1|few
TGTGCCAGCAGTTACCGGGGGAACCCACAATTCTTC
CASSYRGNPQFF
>TRBV12-3/TRBV12-4|NA|TRBJ1-1|NA
TGTGCCAGCAGCTTCACTTTGGGCGTGTACACTGAAGCTTTCTTT
CASSFTLGVYTEAFF
>TRBV7-6|NA|TRBJ1-4|few
TGTGCCAGCAGCAAAACCTATTCAACTAATGAAAAACTGTTTTTT
CASSKTYSTNEKLFF
>TRBV7-2|TRBD2|TRBJ2-3|few
TGTGCCAGCAGCTTAGTTGGGACTAGCGGGAGGACCGCAGATACGCAGTATTTT
CASSLVGTSGRTADTQYF
>TRBV6-5|TRBD2|TRBJ2-7|NA
TGTGCCAGCAGGCCGACTAGCTCCCTCCGCGAGCAGTACTTC
CASRPTSSLREQYF
>TRBV6-6|NA|TRBJ2-1|NA
TGTGCCAGCATGGCCCCCGGACGGAATGAGCAGTTCTTC
CASMAPGRNEQFF
>TRBV28|NA|TRBJ1-4|few
TGTGCCAGCAGTTTAAATCTGCGTGAAAAACTGTTTTTT
CASSLNLREKLFF
>TRBV20-1|TRBD2|TRBJ2-1|many
TGCAGTGCTAGTTTTTTCGTAGCGGGAGCGCGTGAGCAGTTCTTC
CSASFFVAGAREQFF
>TRBV7-2|NA|TRBJ2-7|NA
TGTGCCAGCAGCCCCTACCAGCCCGAGCAGTACTTC
CASSPYQPEQYF
>TRBV5-1|NA|TRBJ2-7|few
TGCGCCAGCAGCTCAGTCGCCGGTAAAAGGGGAGAGCAGTACTTC
CASSSVAGKRGEQYF
>TRBV11-2|TRBD2|TRBJ2-5|NA
TGTGCCAGCAGCACCGAAAGCGGGAGGGAGACCCAGTACTTC
CASSTESGRETQYF
>TRBV12-3/TRBV12-4|NA|TRBJ1-4|few
TGTGCCAGCAGTTTAACCAGGTTCTCTGAAAAACTGTTTTTT
CASSLTRFSEKLFF
>TRBV5-1|NA|TRBJ2-1|few
TGCGCCAGCAGCTTGGCCATGAGGGATGAGCAGTTCTTC
CASSLAMRDEQFF
>TRBV28|NA|TRBJ2-7|few
TGTGCCAGCAGTTTCTTCCTCGGGAGAGGCTCGTCCTACGAGCAGTACTTC
CASSFFLGRGSSYEQYF
>TRBV6-5|NA|TRBJ2-3|few
TGTGCCAGCAGTTACACAAGGAGGGGGGCGGGAGATACGCAGTATTTT
CASSYTRRGAGDTQYF
>TRBV6-2/TRBV6-3|TRBD2|TRBJ2-5|NA
TGTGCCAGCAGTTACCCCCAACTAGCGAGCGCCCAAGAGACCCAGTACTTC
CASSYPQLASAQETQYF
>TRBV11-2|TRBD2|TRBJ2-7|NA
TGTGCCAGCAGCACGGGACTAGCGGACGAGCAGTACTTC
CASSTGLADEQYF
>TRBV20-1|NA|TRBJ2-7|many
TGCAGTGCTAGAGGGACTGACTACGAGCAGTACTTC
CSARGTDYEQYF
>TRBV6-1|NA|TRBJ2-6|NA
TGTGCCAGCAGTTATCAAATCAGCTCTGGGGCCAACGTCCTGACTTTC
CASSYQISSGANVLTF
>TRBV6-6|NA|TRBJ2-5|NA
TGTGCCAGCAGTCAAGACAGGTCAGAGACCCAGTACTTC
CASSQDRSETQYF
>TRBV5-1|NA|TRBJ1-4|few
TGCGCCAGCCGCCAGCAAAATGGGGAAAAACTGTTTTTT
CASRQQNGEKLFF
>TRBV5-8|TRBD1|TRBJ1-6|few
TGTGCCAGCAGCTCCGGGACAGTGGGATCACCCCTCCACTTT
CASSSGTVGSPLHF
>TRBV5-1|TRBD1|TRBJ2-6|many
TGCGCCAGCAGCCCGATTACAGGGGCTTCTGGGGCCAACGTCCTGACTTTC
CASSPITGASGANVLTF
>TRBV7-8|NA|TRBJ1-1|many
TGTGCCAGCAGCTTAGGGGGATCGAACACTGAAGCTTTCTTT
CASSLGGSNTEAFF
>TRBV6-2/TRBV6-3|NA|TRBJ2-7|NA
TGTGCCAGCAGTTACGCGGCTACCTACGAGCAGTACTTC
CASSYAATYEQYF
>TRBV27|NA|TRBJ2-7|many
TGTGCCAGCGCACCAAACAGGGATGGCGAGCAGTACTTC
CASAPNRDGEQYF
>TRBV20-1|NA|TRBJ2-6|NA
TGCAGTGCTAGGGGCTCTGGGGCCAACGTCCTGACTTTC
CSARGSGANVLTF
>TRBV28|TRBD1|TRBJ2-6|NA
TGTGCCAGCAGTTACAGGGGTTCTGGGGCCAACGTCCTGACTTTC
CASSYRGSGANVLTF
>TRBV28|TRBD2|TRBJ2-2|few
TGTGCCAGCAGTGTGGGGAGGGACACCGGGGAGCTGTTTTTT
CASSVGRDTGELFF
>TRBV19|NA|TRBJ2-4|few
TGTGCCAGTGGGTATGGGCCCAAAAACATTCAGTACTTC
CASGYGPKNIQYF
>TRBV9|TRBD1|TRBJ1-5|few
TGTGCCAGCAGCGCAACAGGGGTTGGCGATCAGCCCCAGCATTTT
CASSATGVGDQPQHF
>TRBV5-6|NA|TRBJ2-2|few
TGTGCCAGCAGCTCAGATCCCAGGGCGGAGCTGTTTTTT
CASSSDPRAELFF
>TRBV7-9|NA|TRBJ2-3|many
TGTGCCAGCAGCGACAGGAGCCGCACAGATACGCAGTATTTT
CASSDRSRTDTQYF
>TRBV13|NA|TRBJ2-7|few
TGTGCCAGCAGCTCCCGGCGACACCGATACGAGCAGTACTTC
CASSSRRHRYEQYF
>TRBV11-2|NA|TRBJ1-3|few
TGTGCCAGCAGCTTAGCTACAGCCTCTGGAAACACCATATATTTT
CASSLATASGNTIYF
>TRBV6-6|NA|TRBJ1-5|NA
TGTGCCAGCAGTTACGGGGCCGGTTTTAGCAATCAGCCCCAGCATTTT
CASSYGAGFSNQPQHF